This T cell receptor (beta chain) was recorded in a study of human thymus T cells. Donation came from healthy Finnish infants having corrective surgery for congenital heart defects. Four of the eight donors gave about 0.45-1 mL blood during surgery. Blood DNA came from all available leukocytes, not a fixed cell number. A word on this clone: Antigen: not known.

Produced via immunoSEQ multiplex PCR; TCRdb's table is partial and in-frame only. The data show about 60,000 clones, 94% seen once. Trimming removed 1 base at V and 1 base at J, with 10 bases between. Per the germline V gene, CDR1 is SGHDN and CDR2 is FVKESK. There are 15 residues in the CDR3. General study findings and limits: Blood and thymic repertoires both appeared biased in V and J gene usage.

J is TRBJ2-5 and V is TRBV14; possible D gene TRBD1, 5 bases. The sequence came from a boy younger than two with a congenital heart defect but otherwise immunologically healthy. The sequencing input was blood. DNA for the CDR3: TGTGCCAGCAGCCAAGGGACACTACCCCAAGAGACCCAGTACTTC. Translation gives CASSQGTLPQETQYF.